This T cell receptor beta chain was found in a study of T cells in Graves' hyperthyroidism and ophthalmopathy. Findings of the study overall: In the blood, most expanded thyroid clonotypes above 0.001 appeared as well. The model's output predicted ophthalmopathy at a median of about 6.5 months prior to onset.

Amplification yielded TCR beta CDR3 regions, with RNA transcripts as the source. First-round RT-PCR targeting the TCR CDR3 was performed with the HTBI primer set. TCRdb processed the multiplex PCR reads anew with MiXCR; each CDR3 protein has one entry. The table includes 400,000 to 600,000 distinct CDR3 sequences, 15% to 20% detected once. This clonotype was detected many times. Its antigen is not identified. The CDR3 is made up of 12 amino acids. Trimming took off 2 bases at V and 5 bases at J, with 8 bases between the two ends. The germline gives CDR1 SGDLS, CDR2 YYNGEE. V gene TRBV9 combines with J gene TRBJ2-7; either TRBD1 or TRBD2 may fit D (5 bases each). Sequencing was done on a sample of blood. This receptor was identified in a woman aged 25 to 39 with Graves' ophthalmopathy. This CDR3 reads CASSVGGDEQYF. The CDR3 region has the DNA TGTGCCAGCAGCGTTGGGGGAGACGAGCAGTACTTC.